These T cell receptor beta chains were read from a single sample in a study of blood T cells in healthy people across ages. TCRdb re-analysed the 5' RACE reads in MiXCR, keeping a single row per CDR3 protein. The sample has more than 900,000 distinct CDR3 sequences, almost 30% seen once. These data were also filed under a second study, of T cells of mothers and their children.

The sample consisted of blood. Source of these receptors: a woman aged 35 to 49 in good health. Each CDR3 is given with its conserved first and last residue. Fields, in order: V gene, J gene, clone size, D gene, CDR3 DNA, CDR3 protein. The D gene is left open where the match is weak. The size field is filled for only some rows; it gives once, few, many or a size class.

V gene: TRBV19
J gene: TRBJ2-7
clone size: few
D gene: NA
CDR3 DNA: TGTGCCAGTAATCCAAAACGCAGGGGCTTTGTCTACGAGCAGTACTTC
CDR3 protein: CASNPKRRGFVYEQYF

V gene: TRBV7-3
J gene: TRBJ1-2
clone size: NA
D gene: NA
CDR3 DNA: TGTACCAGCAGCTTAGGGGCAGGGAACTATGGCTACACCTTC
CDR3 protein: CTSSLGAGNYGYTF

V gene: TRBV15
J gene: TRBJ1-2
clone size: NA
D gene: NA
CDR3 DNA: TGTGCCACCAGCCCCCGGGCATTCAACTATGGCTACACCTTC
CDR3 protein: CATSPRAFNYGYTF

V gene: TRBV7-2
J gene: TRBJ2-7
clone size: NA
D gene: NA
CDR3 DNA: TGTGCCAGCAGAGGGACACTGACCTCCTACGAGCAGTACTTC
CDR3 protein: CASRGTLTSYEQYF

V gene: TRBV7-2
J gene: TRBJ1-2
clone size: many
D gene: NA
CDR3 DNA: TGTGCCAGCAGCTTGGAAAGGAACTATGGCTACACCTTC
CDR3 protein: CASSLERNYGYTF

V gene: TRBV5-1
J gene: TRBJ2-1
clone size: few
D gene: TRBD1
CDR3 DNA: TGCGCCAGCAGCAATATGATAGGGACAGGCTACAATGAGCAGTTCTTC
CDR3 protein: CASSNMIGTGYNEQFF

V gene: TRBV5-1
J gene: TRBJ1-1
clone size: many
D gene: NA
CDR3 DNA: TGCGCCAGCAGCTTGGGGGGAACGAACACTGAAGCTTTCTTT
CDR3 protein: CASSLGGTNTEAFF

V gene: TRBV20-1
J gene: TRBJ2-7
clone size: many
D gene: TRBD2
CDR3 DNA: TGCAGTGTAGAAGTCCCCACGGGGGGTTGGGGGCAGTACTTC
CDR3 protein: CSVEVPTGGWGQYF

V gene: TRBV7-9
J gene: TRBJ1-1
clone size: NA
D gene: NA
CDR3 DNA: TGTGCCAGCATTTCGACGGGCAGCATGAACACTGAAGCTTTCTTT
CDR3 protein: CASISTGSMNTEAFF

V gene: TRBV5-1
J gene: TRBJ2-3
clone size: few
D gene: NA
CDR3 DNA: TGCGCCAGCAGCTTGACACTGTACACAGATACGCAGTATTTT
CDR3 protein: CASSLTLYTDTQYF

V gene: TRBV12-3/TRBV12-4
J gene: TRBJ1-5
clone size: NA
D gene: TRBD1
CDR3 DNA: TGTGCCAGCAGGGTAACAGGGGGCAGCAATCAGCCCCAGCATTTT
CDR3 protein: CASRVTGGSNQPQHF

V gene: TRBV4-2
J gene: TRBJ2-3
clone size: few
D gene: TRBD2
CDR3 DNA: TGTGCCAGCAGCCAAGATGGGGCGGGGGAGGCAGATACGCAGTATTTT
CDR3 protein: CASSQDGAGEADTQYF

V gene: TRBV3-1
J gene: TRBJ1-5
clone size: NA
D gene: NA
CDR3 DNA: TGTGCCAGCAGCCAGGCTAGGGGTACGGGTCAGCCCCAGCATTTT
CDR3 protein: CASSQARGTGQPQHF

V gene: TRBV5-1
J gene: TRBJ2-1
clone size: NA
D gene: NA
CDR3 DNA: TGCGCCAGCAGCTCGGCCGACAGCAACTACAATGAGCAGTTCTTC
CDR3 protein: CASSSADSNYNEQFF

V gene: TRBV28
J gene: TRBJ2-7
clone size: many
D gene: NA
CDR3 DNA: TGTGCCAGCAGTTTGGGGAGACGGGTGTACGAGCAGTACTTC
CDR3 protein: CASSLGRRVYEQYF

V gene: TRBV24-1
J gene: TRBJ2-1
clone size: few
D gene: NA
CDR3 DNA: TGTGCCACGGGGGCGGGTCCTTACAATGAGCAGTTCTTC
CDR3 protein: CATGAGPYNEQFF

V gene: TRBV20-1
J gene: TRBJ2-1
clone size: few
D gene: TRBD2
CDR3 DNA: TGCAGTGCTGTTACTAGCGGGGGGTACAATGAGCAGTTCTTC
CDR3 protein: CSAVTSGGYNEQFF

V gene: TRBV20-1
J gene: TRBJ1-5
clone size: few
D gene: TRBD1
CDR3 DNA: TGCAGTGCCCGGACAGGGTTGGCTCAGCCCCAGCATTTT
CDR3 protein: CSARTGLAQPQHF

V gene: TRBV9
J gene: TRBJ2-1
clone size: NA
D gene: NA
CDR3 DNA: TGTGCCAGCAGCGTTTCGCCCAATTCGGGCAATGAGCAGTTCTTC
CDR3 protein: CASSVSPNSGNEQFF

V gene: TRBV9
J gene: TRBJ2-1
clone size: few
D gene: NA
CDR3 DNA: TGTGCCAGCAGCGTAGCGGTGGGATTGGGCAATGAGCAGTTCTTC
CDR3 protein: CASSVAVGLGNEQFF

V gene: TRBV4-3
J gene: TRBJ1-2
clone size: many
D gene: NA
CDR3 DNA: TGCGCCAGCAGCACCTACGGTGGCTACACCTTC
CDR3 protein: CASSTYGGYTF

V gene: TRBV7-9
J gene: TRBJ1-1
clone size: few
D gene: NA
CDR3 DNA: TGTGCTAGCAGCTTTTCTGTGGAGACTGAAGCTTTCTTT
CDR3 protein: CASSFSVETEAFF

V gene: TRBV20-1
J gene: TRBJ2-7
clone size: many
D gene: NA
CDR3 DNA: TGCAGTGCTAGAGGAGAAAAAACAGGCTCCTACGAGCAGTACTTC
CDR3 protein: CSARGEKTGSYEQYF

V gene: TRBV20-1
J gene: TRBJ1-1
clone size: many
D gene: NA
CDR3 DNA: TGCAGTGCTAGACCCCTCGGACTTGGGACTGAAGCTTTCTTT
CDR3 protein: CSARPLGLGTEAFF